The rows below give T cell receptor beta chains drawn from one sample of a study of Graves' ophthalmopathy and Graves' hyperthyroidism. TCRdb reprocessed the multiplex PCR reads with MiXCR, giving one entry per CDR3 protein. The sample records over a million distinct CDR3 sequences, 36% being singletons. Sequencing input: peripheral blood or thyroid tissue (not recorded which). These TCRs come from an adult man with Graves' hyperthyroidism. CDR3s include the opening cysteine and the closing phenylalanine or tryptophan. Each record gives: D gene, J gene, V gene, clone size, CDR3 protein, CDR3 DNA. A D gene is named only where the DNA matches it firmly. Not all rows give a size; the values are once, few, many and, for expanded clones, a class.

d_call: NA
j_call: TRBJ2-6
v_call: TRBV9
clone_size: few
cdr3_aa: CASSVSGSSGANVLTF
cdr3_nt: TGTGCCAGCAGCGTTTCCGGGTCTTCTGGGGCCAACGTCCTGACTTTC

d_call: NA
j_call: TRBJ2-2
v_call: TRBV10-2
clone_size: many
cdr3_aa: CATRFDGAGELFF
cdr3_nt: TGCGCCACCCGATTTGATGGAGCCGGGGAGCTGTTTTTT

d_call: NA
j_call: TRBJ1-2
v_call: TRBV5-4
clone_size: few
cdr3_aa: CASSLDAAGDYGYTF
cdr3_nt: TGTGCCAGCAGCTTAGATGCAGCCGGGGACTATGGCTACACCTTC

d_call: NA
j_call: TRBJ1-1
v_call: TRBV25-1
clone_size: once
cdr3_aa: CASSVEASAKNTEAFF
cdr3_nt: TGTGCCAGCAGCGTAGAGGCGTCGGCGAAGAACACTGAAGCTTTCTTT

d_call: NA
j_call: TRBJ1-1
v_call: TRBV5-1
clone_size: many
cdr3_aa: CASSFVGVMNTEAFF
cdr3_nt: TGCGCCAGCAGCTTTGTCGGTGTGATGAACACTGAAGCTTTCTTT

d_call: NA
j_call: TRBJ2-2
v_call: TRBV19
clone_size: few
cdr3_aa: CASTQNSFRESGELFF
cdr3_nt: TGTGCCAGTACCCAGAATTCTTTCAGGGAGTCCGGGGAGCTGTTTTTT

d_call: TRBD2
j_call: TRBJ2-7
v_call: TRBV7-9
clone_size: many
cdr3_aa: CASSLVGTSGEQYF
cdr3_nt: TGTGCCAGCAGCTTAGTAGGGACTAGCGGAGAGCAGTACTTC

d_call: NA
j_call: TRBJ1-6
v_call: TRBV10-2
clone_size: NA
cdr3_aa: CASSELSGPNSPLHF
cdr3_nt: TGCGCCAGCAGTGAGTTGTCAGGACCAAATTCACCCCTCCACTTT

d_call: NA
j_call: TRBJ2-7
v_call: TRBV9
clone_size: NA
cdr3_aa: CASSVRGAGNEQYF
cdr3_nt: TGTGCCAGCAGCGTCAGGGGGGCGGGGAACGAGCAGTACTTC

d_call: TRBD1
j_call: TRBJ1-5
v_call: TRBV2
clone_size: once
cdr3_aa: CASSEADRGYQPQHF
cdr3_nt: TGTGCCAGCAGTGAAGCAGACAGGGGGTACCAGCCCCAGCATTTT

d_call: NA
j_call: TRBJ2-6
v_call: TRBV7-2
clone_size: many
cdr3_aa: CASSHTGRAGANVLTF
cdr3_nt: TGTGCCAGCAGCCATACAGGGAGAGCTGGGGCCAACGTCCTGACTTTC

d_call: TRBD1
j_call: TRBJ2-6
v_call: TRBV2
clone_size: many
cdr3_aa: CASSYRGAGANVLTF
cdr3_nt: TGTGCCAGCAGTTACAGGGGTGCTGGGGCCAACGTCCTGACTTTC

d_call: TRBD2
j_call: TRBJ2-5
v_call: TRBV10-2
clone_size: NA
cdr3_aa: CASSAGLAGQETQHF
cdr3_nt: TGCGCCAGCAGTGCCGGACTAGCGGGACAAGAGACCCAGCACTTC

d_call: NA
j_call: TRBJ2-3
v_call: TRBV29-1
clone_size: NA
cdr3_aa: CSVARGRTDTQYF
cdr3_nt: TGCAGCGTTGCTAGAGGAAGAACAGATACGCAGTATTTT

d_call: TRBD1
j_call: TRBJ1-2
v_call: TRBV15
clone_size: many
cdr3_aa: CATSRDRGTGRLYTF
cdr3_nt: TGTGCCACCAGCAGAGATCGAGGGACAGGGCGTTTGTACACCTTC

d_call: TRBD1
j_call: TRBJ1-5
v_call: TRBV19
clone_size: few
cdr3_aa: CASSIGGQTYQPQHF
cdr3_nt: TGTGCCAGTAGTATTGGGGGACAGACCTATCAGCCCCAGCATTTT

d_call: TRBD1
j_call: TRBJ2-5
v_call: TRBV6-5
clone_size: NA
cdr3_aa: CASRPLQGKETQYF
cdr3_nt: TGTGCCAGCAGGCCCTTACAGGGGAAAGAGACCCAGTACTTC

d_call: TRBD1
j_call: TRBJ1-2
v_call: TRBV27
clone_size: few
cdr3_aa: CASSTRDRGHGYGYTF
cdr3_nt: TGTGCCAGCAGTACCCGGGACAGGGGTCATGGCTATGGCTACACCTTC

d_call: NA
j_call: TRBJ1-2
v_call: TRBV10-3
clone_size: many
cdr3_aa: CAISGGSGGYTF
cdr3_nt: TGTGCCATCTCGGGGGGCTCGGGTGGCTACACCTTC

d_call: TRBD1
j_call: TRBJ1-4
v_call: TRBV7-9
clone_size: many
cdr3_aa: CASSDSGGVEKLFF
cdr3_nt: TGTGCCAGCAGCGACTCAGGGGGAGTGGAAAAACTGTTTTTT

d_call: NA
j_call: TRBJ1-5
v_call: TRBV6-1
clone_size: few
cdr3_aa: CASSEGGRDQPQHF
cdr3_nt: TGTGCCAGCAGTGAAGGAGGCAGGGATCAGCCCCAGCATTTT

d_call: NA
j_call: TRBJ1-1
v_call: TRBV12-3/TRBV12-4
clone_size: NA
cdr3_aa: CASSFVRDTEAFF
cdr3_nt: TGTGCCAGCAGTTTTGTCAGGGACACTGAAGCTTTCTTT

d_call: NA
j_call: TRBJ1-2
v_call: TRBV10-3
clone_size: many
cdr3_aa: CAIRQTGDTRGYTF
cdr3_nt: TGTGCCATCAGACAGACAGGCGACACTCGTGGCTACACCTTC

d_call: TRBD2
j_call: TRBJ2-6
v_call: TRBV29-1
clone_size: NA
cdr3_aa: CSVDSGGNTGANVLTF
cdr3_nt: TGCAGCGTTGACTCGGGAGGGAACACCGGGGCCAACGTCCTGACTTTC

d_call: NA
j_call: TRBJ2-7
v_call: TRBV13
clone_size: few
cdr3_aa: CASSLLGLGGFGSEQYF
cdr3_nt: TGTGCCAGCAGCTTACTGGGGCTAGGAGGATTTGGGAGCGAGCAGTACTTC

d_call: TRBD1
j_call: TRBJ2-5
v_call: TRBV7-2
clone_size: many
cdr3_aa: CASSSDDRAWKETQYF
cdr3_nt: TGTGCCAGCAGCTCCGACGACAGGGCCTGGAAAGAGACCCAGTACTTC

d_call: TRBD2
j_call: TRBJ2-7
v_call: TRBV15
clone_size: NA
cdr3_aa: CATSNAGVDEQYF
cdr3_nt: TGTGCCACCAGCAACGCGGGAGTCGATGAGCAGTACTTC

d_call: TRBD2
j_call: TRBJ2-2
v_call: TRBV5-1
clone_size: many
cdr3_aa: CASRRERRTGELFF
cdr3_nt: TGCGCCAGCAGGCGGGAGCGGCGCACCGGGGAGCTGTTTTTT

d_call: NA
j_call: TRBJ1-5
v_call: TRBV10-2
clone_size: NA
cdr3_aa: CASSAPPAGSGHQPQHF
cdr3_nt: TGCGCCAGCAGTGCTCCCCCCGCAGGGAGCGGGCATCAGCCCCAGCATTTT

d_call: TRBD1
j_call: TRBJ1-4
v_call: TRBV12-3/TRBV12-4
clone_size: NA
cdr3_aa: CASSTHGTATNEKLFF
cdr3_nt: TGTGCCAGCAGTACCCACGGGACAGCAACTAATGAAAAACTGTTTTTT

d_call: TRBD1
j_call: TRBJ1-2
v_call: TRBV19
clone_size: many
cdr3_aa: CASRGQVYGGYTF
cdr3_nt: TGTGCCAGTAGAGGACAGGTCTATGGTGGCTACACCTTC

d_call: NA
j_call: TRBJ1-4
v_call: TRBV10-3
clone_size: many
cdr3_aa: CAISEETGTEKLFF
cdr3_nt: TGTGCCATCAGTGAGGAAACAGGGACTGAAAAACTGTTTTTT